This T cell receptor (beta chain) comes out of a study of shared clonotypes between healthy human individuals. Looking at the study overall: For every donor, three CD4 naive, three CD4 memory, two CD8 naive and one CD8 memory plates were used.

The study's findings and limits: Memory subsets generally showed lower estimated richness than naive subsets. The generation probabilities recorded for non-shared clonotypes fell below those of clonotypes shared by all four donors.

Using immunoSEQ multiplex PCR, the repertoire was profiled, and TCRdb retains in-frame clones only, with some absent. The sample lists approximately 1,500,000 clones, roughly 97% occurring once. For this clone: The antigen is not known.

Germline loops: CDR1 MDHEN, CDR2 SYDVKM. V was clipped by 8 bases and J by 5 bases, with 13 bases between them. This CDR3 spans 12 amino acids. The receptor comes from a young man in good health. V and J are TRBV28 and TRBJ2-7; perhaps TRBD1 as D (6 bases). Sequenced sample: naive CD4+ T cells sorted from blood. Subset meaning: CD45RA+ positively selected. CDR3 region: CASRDTSNEQYF. DNA of the CDR3: TGTGCCAGCCGGGACACGTCGAACGAGCAGTACTTC. Drawing the rest from reference TRBV28 and TRBJ2-7, the complete variable domain is DVKVTQSSRYLVKRTGEKVFLECVQDMDHENMFWYRQDPGLGLRLIYFSYDVKMKEKGDIPEGYSVSREKKERFSLILESASTNQTSMYLCASRDTSNEQYFGPGTRLTVT.